A single sample is the source of the 32 T cell receptor beta chains below, sequenced in a study of T-cell reconstitution after alpha-beta-depleted transplantation in children. Unique molecular identifiers featured in how the TCRbeta library was prepared. TCRdb re-called the PCR reads with MiXCR, one entry per CDR3 protein. The sample contains a few hundred thousand distinct CDR3 sequences, 27% of which appear only once. Sequenced material: PBMCs, taken before TCRalphabeta/CD19-depleted stem cell transplant. The receptors originated from a boy in the first two years of life with Wiskott-Aldrich syndrome, due to receive a stem cell transplant.

This chain's CDR3 is CASSLATGTGQFF. In DNA, the CDR3 is TGTGCCAGCAGCTTAGCCACGGGGACAGGACAGTTCTTC. The V call is TRBV7-6, the J call TRBJ2-1, with 8 bases that match TRBD1. CDR3 size: 13 residues. The germline V gene encodes CDR1 SGHVS and CDR2 FNYEAQ. With V trimmed by 0 bases and J by 13 bases, 5 bases remained unmatched.

The rearrangement uses TRBV6-2 or TRBV6-3 and TRBJ2-7; 10 bases align to TRBD2. CDR3 length: 14 residues. Germline CDR1 MNHEY, CDR2 SVGEGT. Trimming took 4 bases from V and 6 from J; bases not matched to a gene: 6. The CDR3 loop reads CASSSRTSGLEQYF. DNA of the CDR3: TGTGCCAGCAGTTCCCGGACTAGCGGCCTCGAGCAGTACTTC.

A few counts support this clonotype. The chain couples TRBV15 to TRBJ2-7; D gene uncertain. The germline CDR1 and CDR2 sequences are LNHNV and YYDKDF (reference sequence). V was pared by 3 bases and J by 7 bases, with 13 bases between. The CDR3 runs to 13 residues. CDR3 sequence (DNA): TGTGCCACCAGCAGGGCCAACAGTGGGGAGCAGTACTTC. It codes for CATSRANSGEQYF.

J is TRBJ2-2 and V is TRBV5-6; a weak D match, TRBD2 (5 bases). Looked up from germline, CDR1 is SGHDT and CDR2 is YYEEEE. Trimming pared 4 bases from V and 6 bases from J, leaving 19 bases between. The CDR3 extends over 16 amino acids. The CDR3 DNA is TGTGCCAGCAGCCCAAAGACCTTTACTAGTTCCGGGGAGCTGTTTTTT. Amino acid sequence: CASSPKTFTSSGELFF.

V usage is TRBV29-1 and J usage is TRBJ2-5, with 12 bases fitting TRBD2. From germline, CDR1 is SQVTM and CDR2 ANQGSEA. The V and J ends lost 7 bases and 1 base, in that order; junction bases with no gene match: 13. The CDR3 has 17 residues. The CDR3, as DNA: TGCAGCGCCACCGTTCGCCTGACTAGCGGGAGCCAAGAGACCCAGTACTTC. This gives the protein CSATVRLTSGSQETQYF.

Regarding this clonotype: An end of the junction differs from the germline gene, which may be a read error. The chain carries TRBV20-1 and TRBJ2-7; 12 nucleotides line up with TRBD2. Germline V gene sequence: CDR1 DFQATT, CDR2 SNEGSKA (reference sequence). CDR3 length: 17 residues. In DNA form, the CDR3 reads TGCTGTGCTAGCAGGCTAGCGGGAGGGCCAATTCAATACGAGCAGTACTTC. Its protein product is CCASRLAGGPIQYEQYF.

This clonotype occurred a few times. The J gene is TRBJ2-3, the V gene TRBV27; 14 bases align to TRBD2. The CDR3 runs to 19 residues. The germline V gene encodes CDR1 MNHEY and CDR2 SMNVEV (reference sequence). V dropped 2 bases and J dropped 0; count of bases not matched to a gene: 7. CDR3 DNA sequence: TGTGCCAGCAGTTTAGTTAGACTAGCGGGAGGGAAGAGCACAGATACGCAGTATTTT. Protein product: CASSLVRLAGGKSTDTQYF.

This rearrangement joins TRBV12-3 or TRBV12-4 to TRBJ1-1, with a weak D call TRBD1 (6 bases). This CDR3 region has 16 residues. With 2 bases removed from V and 4 bases from J, the gap between germline ends came to 17 bases. The CDR3: CASSLTLPQGPTEAFF. The CDR3 region has the DNA TGTGCCAGCAGTTTAACCCTTCCCCAGGGGCCCACTGAAGCTTTCTTT.

V is TRBV28 and J is TRBJ2-1; 7 bases match TRBD2. The germline CDR1 and CDR2 sequences are MDHEN and SYDVKM. CDR3 length: 13 amino acids. Trimming removed 11 bases from V and 6 bases from J; junction bases left unmatched: 10. In DNA form, the CDR3 reads TGTGCCGTTCAGCGGGAACCTCCCAATGAGCAGTTCTTC. Translating it yields CAVQREPPNEQFF.

The rearrangement uses TRBV28 and TRBJ2-1; D assignment may be TRBD1 or TRBD2 (5 bases each). CDR3 length: 15 amino acids. CDR1 and CDR2 (germline): MDHEN, SYDVKM. Trimming took 6 bases from V and 6 from J, leaving 18 bases between them. Here the CDR3 reads CASRTQGRIVNEQFF. DNA for the CDR3: TGTGCCAGCAGGACCCAGGGACGGATCGTCAATGAGCAGTTCTTC.

The chain joins TRBV5-1 to TRBJ2-7; 7 bases agree with TRBD1. CDR3 length: 13 residues. V gave up 4 bases and J gave up 3 bases; unmatched junction bases: 4. Germline assignment: CDR1 SGHRS and CDR2 YFSETQ. The CDR3 DNA reads TGCGCCAGCAGCCACGGGACAGTCTACGAGCAGTACTTC. It specifies CASSHGTVYEQYF. The variable domain in full, with the rest retrieved from reference TRBV5-1 and TRBJ2-7, is KAGVTQTPRYLIKTRGQQVTLSCSPISGHRSVSWYQQTPGQGLQFLFEYFSETQRNKGNFPGRFSGRQFSNSRSEMNVSTLELGDSALYLCASSHGTVYEQYFGPGTRLTVT.

This clonotype was detected only a few times. The rearrangement joins TRBV6-1 to TRBJ2-5; 15 nucleotides agree with TRBD2. Germline V gene sequence: CDR1 MNHNS, CDR2 SASEGT. The CDR3 loop spans 15 amino acids. The ends lost 5 bases at V and 6 bases at J; junction bases unmatched: 4. CDR3 nucleotide sequence: TGTGCCAGCAGTCCGGGACTAGCGGGAGGACAGACCCAGTACTTC. Translating gives CASSPGLAGGQTQYF.

This rearrangement joins TRBV6-5 to TRBJ2-1, with 10 bases that match TRBD2. Trimming removed 0 bases from V and 16 bases from J; junction bases left unmatched: 12. Looked up from germline, CDR1 is MNHEY and CDR2 is SVGAGI. This CDR3 is built from 15 residues. CDR3 DNA sequence: TGTGCCAGCAGTTACTCGGGGGATCTAGCGGGAGTCCAATTCTTC. It translates to CASSYSGDLAGVQFF.

The chain carries TRBV10-2 and TRBJ2-7; D remains ambiguous. Germline CDR1 reads WSHSY; CDR2 reads SAAADI. CDR3 length: 12 residues. V shed 3 bases and J shed 6 bases, with 9 bases lying between them. The CDR3 reads CASSDWLREQYF. In DNA form, the CDR3 reads TGCGCCAGCAGTGACTGGTTACGCGAGCAGTACTTC.

This clonotype was seen a handful of times. The chain couples TRBV29-1 to TRBJ1-2, with D unresolved. Trimming took 7 bases from V and 7 from J, leaving 13 bases between them. Per the germline V gene, CDR1 is SQVTM and CDR2 is ANQGSEA. CDR3 size: 11 residues. The CDR3 nucleotides read TGCAGCGGATTAGACAAAACTGGCTACACCTTC. Protein: CSGLDKTGYTF.

In this sample, this clonotype turned up a few times. The gene calls are TRBV20-1 and TRBJ2-2, with 9 bases lining up with TRBD1. The CDR3 is made up of 16 amino acids. Germline loops: CDR1 DFQATT, CDR2 SNEGSKA (reference sequence). With 2 bases clipped from V and 6 bases from J, the junction kept 10 bases outside the gene matches. In DNA form, the CDR3 reads TGCAGTGCTAGATACGCCGGGACAGGGTTCTCCGGGGAGCTGTTTTTT. This gives the protein CSARYAGTGFSGELFF.

The chain links TRBV12-3 or TRBV12-4 to TRBJ1-5; possibly TRBD1 for D (6 bases). V was clipped by 8 bases and J by 7 bases, with 15 bases between them. The CDR3 sequence is 13 residues long. The CDR3 is CASENRVWQPQHF. The CDR3 region has the DNA TGTGCCAGCGAGAACAGGGTTTGGCAGCCCCAGCATTTT.

The CDR3, as DNA: TGCAGTGCTAGTTTCCCGGGAGGCAATGAGCAGTTCTTC. It codes for CSASFPGGNEQFF. The rearrangement links TRBV20-1 to TRBJ2-1; 7 bases match TRBD2. The junction had 5 bases not matched to a gene; V was cut back by 3 bases and J by 6 bases. CDR1 is DFQATT and CDR2 is SNEGSKA in the germline V gene (reference sequence). The CDR3 runs 13 residues.

The chain links TRBV3-1 to TRBJ2-1, with unresolved D. Deletions cut 5 bases from V and 2 bases from J, with 13 bases between. Per germline, CDR1 LGHDT and CDR2 YNNKEL (reference sequence). The CDR3 length is 15 residues. The CDR3 spells CASSSVRGAYNEQFF. The CDR3 region has the DNA TGTGCCAGCAGCTCAGTCAGAGGCGCCTACAATGAGCAGTTCTTC.

This chain joins TRBV29-1 and TRBJ2-1, with 9 bases lining up with TRBD1. Germline assignment: CDR1 SQVTM and CDR2 ANQGSEA. The CDR3 extends over 14 amino acids. J was trimmed by 12 bases and V by 3 bases; bases with no gene match: 12. The CDR3 loop is CSVDPGTGIRGQFF. Written as DNA, the CDR3 is TGCAGCGTTGATCCAGGGACAGGGATTAGGGGGCAGTTCTTC.

This sequence joins TRBV5-1 and TRBJ2-5; no clear D gene. This CDR3 has 11 residues. CDR1 SGHRS and CDR2 YFSETQ come from the germline V gene. Trimming left V 4 bases short and J 5 bases short, with 6 bases between. As DNA, the CDR3 is TGCGCCAGCAGCATCAGGGAGACCCAGTACTTC. Amino acids: CASSIRETQYF.

This clonotype was seen more than once but under ten times. The chain joins TRBV14 to TRBJ2-7, with D possibly matching TRBD1 (6 bases). Germline V CDR1 and CDR2: SGHDN, FVKESK. CDR3 length equals 14 residues. Between the trimmed V and J ends, which lost 4 bases and 3 bases, there was a span of 13 bases. The CDR3: CASSRGPSLYEQYF. Written as DNA, the CDR3 is TGTGCCAGCAGCCGGGGGCCTTCCCTCTACGAGCAGTACTTC.

This rearrangement joins TRBV20-1 to TRBJ2-1; 9 nucleotides line up with TRBD2. This CDR3 contains 18 residues. The V gene's germline CDR1 is DFQATT and CDR2 SNEGSKA (reference sequence). V shed 0 bases and J 8 bases; nucleotides not matched to a gene: 17. Here the CDR3 DNA reads TGCAGTGCTAGAGATCTGAGTAGCGGGAGTAAAATAGGCGATGAGCAGTTCTTC. Its protein is CSARDLSSGSKIGDEQFF.

The gene calls are TRBV7-6 and TRBJ2-2; D not resolved. Germline V CDR1 and CDR2: SGHVS, FNYEAQ. This CDR3 has 16 amino acids. Trimming shortened V by 2 bases and J by 1 base, and 11 bases separated the two germline ends. The CDR3 nucleotides are TGTGCCAGCAGCTTACAGCAGCCCCTGAACACCGGGGAGCTGTTTTTT. Translating it yields CASSLQQPLNTGELFF.

This clonotype was observed a handful of times. V usage is TRBV20-1 and J usage is TRBJ2-1; D is unresolved. The germline V gene has CDR1 DFQATT and CDR2 SNEGSKA (reference sequence). The V and J ends lost 5 bases and 7 bases respectively, with 21 bases between them. The CDR3 is made up of 15 amino acids. This CDR3 reads CSAPSILKLGNEQFF. The CDR3 DNA sequence: TGCAGTGCTCCAAGCATTCTTAAATTGGGGAATGAGCAGTTCTTC.

This clonotype was detected only a few times. The CDR3 region is CASSQGPSVYNEQFF. The CDR3 DNA is TGCGCCAGCAGCCAAGGACCCTCCGTCTACAATGAGCAGTTCTTC. The gene calls are TRBV4-1 and TRBJ2-1; unclear D gene. Trimming cost V 1 base and J 3 bases, with 10 bases left between them. The CDR3 contains 15 residues. Germline V lookup: CDR1 MGHRA, CDR2 YSYEKL.

This clonotype was picked up a small number of times. The rearrangement links TRBV27 to TRBJ2-3; 9 bases map to TRBD1. CDR1 MNHEY and CDR2 SMNVEV come from the germline V gene (reference sequence). The CDR3 extends over 20 amino acids. The ends lost 3 bases at V and 0 bases at J; junction bases unmatched: 16. The CDR3 DNA reads TGTGCCAGCAGTTTCTACCTGCTAGGGACAGGGACGATCAGCACAGATACGCAGTATTTT. Translating gives CASSFYLLGTGTISTDTQYF.

This chain uses TRBV6-5 with TRBJ1-3; no clear D gene. This CDR3 has 16 residues. Germline CDR1 is MNHEY and CDR2 is SVGAGI. Trimming removed 0 bases from V and 1 base from J, with 10 bases in between. DNA of the CDR3: TGTGCCAGCAGTTACTCTCTCGGGCGTTCTGGAAACACCATATATTTT. Translated, it gives CASSYSLGRSGNTIYF.

This clonotype was seen a handful of times. One end of the junction does not line up with germline, which may come from a read error. This sequence joins TRBV7-2 and TRBJ1-1, with a tentative D call TRBD1 (5 bases). CDR1 SGHTA and CDR2 FQGNSA come from the germline V gene. This CDR3 has 13 residues. The CDR3 sequence is CASSFDSNTEVFF. In nucleotides, the CDR3 is TGTGCCAGCAGCTTCGACAGTAACACTGAAGTTTTCTTT.

The chain joins TRBV6-1 to TRBJ2-1, with D possibly matching TRBD1 (6 bases). Trimming cost V 5 bases and J 11 bases, with 10 bases left between them. CDR1 and CDR2 (germline): MNHNS, SASEGT. CDR3 length equals 11 residues. The CDR3: CASSKDSQQFF. CDR3 sequence (DNA): TGTGCCAGCAGTAAGGACAGCCAGCAGTTCTTC.

V gene TRBV7-9 combines with J gene TRBJ2-7, with D perhaps matching TRBD1 (5 bases). With 4 bases removed from V and 2 bases from J, the gap between germline ends came to 6 bases. In germline, CDR1 is SEHNR, CDR2 FQNEAQ (reference sequence). CDR3 length equals 12 residues. In DNA, the CDR3 is TGTGCCAGCAGCTACAGGACCTACGAGCAGTACTTC. As protein: CASSYRTYEQYF.

The chain carries TRBV5-1 and TRBJ2-1, with D perhaps TRBD2 (6 bases). This CDR3 has 16 amino acids. Germline CDR1 reads SGHRS; CDR2 reads YFSETQ. The V and J ends lost 3 bases and 0 bases respectively, with 13 bases between them. CDR3 protein: CASSSWDSSSYNEQFF. In DNA form, the CDR3 reads TGCGCCAGCAGCTCCTGGGACTCCAGCTCCTACAATGAGCAGTTCTTC.